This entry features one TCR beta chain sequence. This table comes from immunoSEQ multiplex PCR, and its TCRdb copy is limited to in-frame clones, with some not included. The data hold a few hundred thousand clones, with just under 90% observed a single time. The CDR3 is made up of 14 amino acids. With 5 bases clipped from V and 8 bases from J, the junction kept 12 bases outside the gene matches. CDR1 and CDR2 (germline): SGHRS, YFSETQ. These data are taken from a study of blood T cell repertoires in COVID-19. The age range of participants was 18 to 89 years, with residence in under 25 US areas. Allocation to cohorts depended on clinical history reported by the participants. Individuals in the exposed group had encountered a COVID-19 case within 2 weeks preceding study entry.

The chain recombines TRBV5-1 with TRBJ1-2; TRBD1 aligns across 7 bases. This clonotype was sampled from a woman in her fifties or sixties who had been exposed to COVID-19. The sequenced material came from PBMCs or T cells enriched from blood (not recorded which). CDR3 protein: CASRAGTVKGGYTF. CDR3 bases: TGCGCCAGCAGGGCCGGGACAGTCAAGGGGGGCTACACCTTC.